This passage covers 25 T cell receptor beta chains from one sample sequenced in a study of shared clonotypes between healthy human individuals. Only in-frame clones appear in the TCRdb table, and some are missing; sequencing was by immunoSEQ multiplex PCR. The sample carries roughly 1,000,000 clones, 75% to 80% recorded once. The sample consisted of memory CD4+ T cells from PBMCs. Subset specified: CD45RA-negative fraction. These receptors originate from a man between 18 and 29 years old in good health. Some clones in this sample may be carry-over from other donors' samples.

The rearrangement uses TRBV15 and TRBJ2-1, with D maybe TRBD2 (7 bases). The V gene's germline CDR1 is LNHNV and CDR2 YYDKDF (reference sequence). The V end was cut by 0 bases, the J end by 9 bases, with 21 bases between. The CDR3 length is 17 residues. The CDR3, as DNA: TGTGCCACCAGCAGAGAGGCTGGGCGCCAGGGGAGGGGTGAGCAGTTCTTC. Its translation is CATSREAGRQGRGEQFF.

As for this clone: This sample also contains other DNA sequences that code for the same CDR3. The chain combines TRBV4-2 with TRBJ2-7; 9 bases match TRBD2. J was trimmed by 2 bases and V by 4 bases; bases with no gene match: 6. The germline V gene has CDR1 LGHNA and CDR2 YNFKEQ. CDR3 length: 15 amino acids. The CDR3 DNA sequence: TGTGCCAGCAGCCCCGGGCTAGCGGGGACCTACGAGCAGTACTTC. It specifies CASSPGLAGTYEQYF.

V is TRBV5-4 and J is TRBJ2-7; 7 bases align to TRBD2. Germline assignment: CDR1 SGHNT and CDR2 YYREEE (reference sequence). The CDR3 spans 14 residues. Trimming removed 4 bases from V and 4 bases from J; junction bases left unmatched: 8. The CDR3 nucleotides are TGTGCCAGCAGCCCCTACGGCGGGGGTTACGAGCAGTACTTC. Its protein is CASSPYGGGYEQYF.

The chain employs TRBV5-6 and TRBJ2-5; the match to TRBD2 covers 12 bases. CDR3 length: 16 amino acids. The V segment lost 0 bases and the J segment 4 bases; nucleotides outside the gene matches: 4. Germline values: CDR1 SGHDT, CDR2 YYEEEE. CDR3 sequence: CASSLGLAGVSETQYF. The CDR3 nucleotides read TGTGCCAGCAGCTTGGGACTAGCGGGAGTATCAGAGACCCAGTACTTC.

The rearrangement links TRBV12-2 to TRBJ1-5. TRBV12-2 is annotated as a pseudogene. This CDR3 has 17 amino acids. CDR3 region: CASRPTCLARCNQPQHF. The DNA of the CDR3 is TGTGCAAGTCGCCCCACTTGCCTGGCGCGGTGCAATCAGCCCCAGCATTTT.

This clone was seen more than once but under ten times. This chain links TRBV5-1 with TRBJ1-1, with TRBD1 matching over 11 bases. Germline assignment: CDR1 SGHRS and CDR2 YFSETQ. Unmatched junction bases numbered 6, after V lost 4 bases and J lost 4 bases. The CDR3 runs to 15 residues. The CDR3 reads CASSQAGTGGTEAFF. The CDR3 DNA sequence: TGCGCCAGCAGCCAGGCCGGGACAGGGGGCACTGAAGCTTTCTTT.

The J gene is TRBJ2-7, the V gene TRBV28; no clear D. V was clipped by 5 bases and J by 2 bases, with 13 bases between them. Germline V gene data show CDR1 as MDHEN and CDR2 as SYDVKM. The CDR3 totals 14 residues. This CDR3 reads CASSPPSLPYEQYF. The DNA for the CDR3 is TGTGCCAGCAGTCCCCCTTCTTTACCCTACGAGCAGTACTTC.

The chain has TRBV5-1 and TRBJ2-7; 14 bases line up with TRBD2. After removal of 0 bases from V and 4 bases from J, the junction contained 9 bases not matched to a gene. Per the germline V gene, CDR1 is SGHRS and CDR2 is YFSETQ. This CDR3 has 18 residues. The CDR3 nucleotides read TGCGCCAGCAGCTTGGGGACTAGCGGGAGGATTGGGACTTACGAGCAGTACTTC. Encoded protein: CASSLGTSGRIGTYEQYF.

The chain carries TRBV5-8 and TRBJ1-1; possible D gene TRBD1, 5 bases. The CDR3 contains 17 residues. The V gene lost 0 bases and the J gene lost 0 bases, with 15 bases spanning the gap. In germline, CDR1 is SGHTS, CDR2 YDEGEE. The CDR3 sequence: CASSLDRLSLMNTEAFF. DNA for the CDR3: TGTGCCAGCAGCTTGGACAGGCTAAGCTTAATGAACACTGAAGCTTTCTTT.

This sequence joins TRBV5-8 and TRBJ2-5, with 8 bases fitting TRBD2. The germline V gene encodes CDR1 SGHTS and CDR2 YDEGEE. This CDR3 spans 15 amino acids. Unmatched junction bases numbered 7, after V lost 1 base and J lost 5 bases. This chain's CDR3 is CASSLWGGRTETQYF. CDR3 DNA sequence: TGTGCCAGCAGCTTGTGGGGCGGGAGGACTGAGACCCAGTACTTC.

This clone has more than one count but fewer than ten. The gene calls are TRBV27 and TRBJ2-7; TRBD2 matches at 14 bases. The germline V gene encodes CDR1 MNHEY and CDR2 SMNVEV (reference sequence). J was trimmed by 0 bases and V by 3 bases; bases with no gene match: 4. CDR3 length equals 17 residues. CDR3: CASSLGLAGAISYEQYF. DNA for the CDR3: TGTGCCAGCAGTTTGGGACTAGCGGGAGCCATCTCCTACGAGCAGTACTTC.

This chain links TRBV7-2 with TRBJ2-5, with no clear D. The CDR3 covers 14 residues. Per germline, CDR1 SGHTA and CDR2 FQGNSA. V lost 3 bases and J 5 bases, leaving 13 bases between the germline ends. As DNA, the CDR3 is TGTGCCAGCAGCTTTAGAAGCTCCCGGGAGACCCAGTACTTC. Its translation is CASSFRSSRETQYF.

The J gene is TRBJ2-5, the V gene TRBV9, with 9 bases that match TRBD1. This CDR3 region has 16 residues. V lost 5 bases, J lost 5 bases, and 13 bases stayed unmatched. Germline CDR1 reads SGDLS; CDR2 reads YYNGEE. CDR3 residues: CASSPMPQGASETQYF. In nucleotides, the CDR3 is TGTGCCAGCAGTCCTATGCCACAGGGGGCTTCTGAGACCCAGTACTTC.

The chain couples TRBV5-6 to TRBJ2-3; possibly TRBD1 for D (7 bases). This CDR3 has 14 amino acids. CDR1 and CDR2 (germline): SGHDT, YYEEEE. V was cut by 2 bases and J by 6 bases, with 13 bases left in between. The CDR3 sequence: CASSLGGRGDTQYF. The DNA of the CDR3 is TGTGCCAGCAGCTTAGGGGGCCGGGGGGATACGCAGTATTTT.

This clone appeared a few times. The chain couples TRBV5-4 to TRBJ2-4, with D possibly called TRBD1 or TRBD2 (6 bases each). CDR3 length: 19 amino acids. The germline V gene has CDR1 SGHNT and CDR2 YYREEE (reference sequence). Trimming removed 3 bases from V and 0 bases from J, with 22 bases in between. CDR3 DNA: TGTGCCAGCAGCTCCACGGGGGCAGGGTGGGGACTAGCCAAAAACATTCAGTACTTC. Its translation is CASSSTGAGWGLAKNIQYF.

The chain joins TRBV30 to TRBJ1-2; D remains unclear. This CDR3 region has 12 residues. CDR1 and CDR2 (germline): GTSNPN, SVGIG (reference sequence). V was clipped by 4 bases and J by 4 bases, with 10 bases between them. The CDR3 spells CAWTGGFYGYTF. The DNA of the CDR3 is TGTGCCTGGACGGGCGGATTCTATGGCTACACCTTC.

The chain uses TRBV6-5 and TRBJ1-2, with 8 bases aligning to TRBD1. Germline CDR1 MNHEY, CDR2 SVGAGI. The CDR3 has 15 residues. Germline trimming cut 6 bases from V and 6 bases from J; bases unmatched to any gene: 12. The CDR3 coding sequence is TGTGCCAGCAGGGCCGGGACAGGCCTTACGGATGGCTACACCTTC. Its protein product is CASRAGTGLTDGYTF.

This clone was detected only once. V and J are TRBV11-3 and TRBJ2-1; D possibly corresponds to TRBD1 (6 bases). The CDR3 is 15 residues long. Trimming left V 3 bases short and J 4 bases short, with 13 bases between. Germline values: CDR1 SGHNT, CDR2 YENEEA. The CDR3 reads CASSLGAGMYNEQFF. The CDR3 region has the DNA TGTGCCAGCAGCTTGGGGGCAGGGATGTACAATGAGCAGTTCTTC.

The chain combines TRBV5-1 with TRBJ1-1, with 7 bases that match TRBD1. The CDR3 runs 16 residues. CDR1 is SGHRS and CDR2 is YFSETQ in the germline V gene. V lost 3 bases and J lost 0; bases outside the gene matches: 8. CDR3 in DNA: TGCGCCAGCAGCTCTAACACACAGGGGTTGAACACTGAAGCTTTCTTT. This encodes CASSSNTQGLNTEAFF.

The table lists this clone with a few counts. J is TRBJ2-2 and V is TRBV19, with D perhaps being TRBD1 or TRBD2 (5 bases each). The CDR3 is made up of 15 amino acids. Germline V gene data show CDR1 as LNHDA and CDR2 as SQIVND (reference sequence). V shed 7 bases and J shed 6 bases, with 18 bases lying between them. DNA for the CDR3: TGTGCCAGTAAGGTAGATCGAGGGGACGCCGGGGAGCTGTTTTTT. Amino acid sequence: CASKVDRGDAGELFF.

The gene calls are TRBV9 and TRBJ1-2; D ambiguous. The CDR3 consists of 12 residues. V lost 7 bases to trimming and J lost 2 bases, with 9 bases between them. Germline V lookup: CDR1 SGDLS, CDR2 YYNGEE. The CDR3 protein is CASGGQNYGYTF. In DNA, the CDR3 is TGTGCCAGCGGAGGCCAGAACTATGGCTACACCTTC.

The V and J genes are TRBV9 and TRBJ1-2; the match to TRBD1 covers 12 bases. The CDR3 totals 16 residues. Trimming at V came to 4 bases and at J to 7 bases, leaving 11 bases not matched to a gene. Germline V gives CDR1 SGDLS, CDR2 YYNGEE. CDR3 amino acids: CASSSRDRGLAGGYTF. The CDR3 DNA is TGTGCCAGCAGCTCGCGGGACAGGGGGCTGGCGGGTGGCTACACCTTC.

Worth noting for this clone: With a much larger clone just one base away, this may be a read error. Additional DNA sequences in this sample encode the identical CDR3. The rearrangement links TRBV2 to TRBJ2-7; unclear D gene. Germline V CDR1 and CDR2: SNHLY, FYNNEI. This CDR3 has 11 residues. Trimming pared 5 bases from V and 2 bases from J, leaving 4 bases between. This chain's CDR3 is CASSPTYEQYF. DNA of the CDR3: TGTGCCAGCAGTCCCACCTACGAGCAGTACTTC.

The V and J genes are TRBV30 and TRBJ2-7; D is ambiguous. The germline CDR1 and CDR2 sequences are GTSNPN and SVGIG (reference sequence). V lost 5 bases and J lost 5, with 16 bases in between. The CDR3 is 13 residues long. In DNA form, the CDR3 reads TGTGCCTGGGACCCGATAAGGGCGAACGAGCAGTACTTC. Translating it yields CAWDPIRANEQYF.

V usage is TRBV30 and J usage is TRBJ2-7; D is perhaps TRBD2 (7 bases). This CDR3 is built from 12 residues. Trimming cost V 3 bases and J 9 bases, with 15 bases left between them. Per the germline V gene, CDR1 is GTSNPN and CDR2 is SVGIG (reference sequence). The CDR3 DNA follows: TGTGCCTGGAGGGACCTGGGAGGGGGGCAGTACTTC. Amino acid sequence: CAWRDLGGGQYF.